This paragraph reports one TCR beta chain. Its matching antigen is unknown. This sample is drawn from a study of pediatric ulcerative colitis. Study conclusions and caveats: Rectal pinch biopsies may have included blood-derived T cells, especially in patients with overt colitis.

Germline loops: CDR1 LNHDA, CDR2 SQIVND (reference sequence). This CDR3 has 17 residues. After removal of 6 bases from V and 0 bases from J, the junction contained 9 bases not matched to a gene. Repertoires were generated with immunoSEQ multiplex PCR, while TCRdb's copy carries only in-frame clones and drops some. The sample lists tens of thousands of clones; 55% to 85% were seen once. The rectum was sampled with one to two pinch biopsies at colonoscopy. The sequencing input was gut tissue. This TCR was recovered from a boy between 10 and 17 years old with moderate ulcerative colitis. The V gene is TRBV19, the J gene TRBJ1-3; 9 nucleotides align to TRBD1. CDR3 coding DNA: TGTGCCAGTAGGTCTGGGACAGGGACCTTCTCTGGAAACACCATATATTTT. Protein product: CASRSGTGTFSGNTIYF. Using reference TRBV19 and TRBJ1-3 for the parts outside the CDR3, the full variable domain is DGGITQSPKYLFRKEGQNVTLSCEQNLNHDAMYWYRQDPGQGLRLIYYSQIVNDFQKGDIAEGYSVSREKKESFPLTVTSAQKNPTAFYLCASRSGTGTFSGNTIYFGEGSWLTVV.